This passage covers 23 T cell receptor beta chains from one sample sequenced in a study of long-term antiretroviral therapy in people with HIV. Investigators performed immunoSEQ version v3.0 at survey level. Repertoires were generated with immunoSEQ multiplex PCR, while TCRdb's copy carries only in-frame clones and drops some. Of about 40,000 clones listed, 86% were seen once; the top ten hold about 4%. The input for sequencing was unsorted PBMCs, taken 1.2 years after starting antiretroviral therapy. These receptors originate from a woman between 45 and 60 years old with HIV.

CDR3 amino acids: CASSLAWVREGNNEQFF. The CDR3, as DNA: TGTGCCAGCAGCTTGGCCTGGGTGAGGGAGGGCAACAATGAGCAGTTCTTC. This rearrangement joins TRBV5-6 to TRBJ2-1; TRBD2 matches 7 bases. From germline, CDR1 is SGHDT and CDR2 YYEEEE. This CDR3 is built from 17 residues. V gave up 0 bases and J gave up 5 bases; unmatched junction bases: 11.

In this sample, this clone turned up once. The chain couples TRBV29-1 to TRBJ1-2, with D uncertain. V shed 4 bases and J shed 3 bases, with 12 bases lying between them. Per germline, CDR1 SQVTM and CDR2 ANQGSEA. The CDR3 length is 13 residues. Written as DNA, the CDR3 is TGCAGCGTTGGGAGCCCAACCGACTATGGCTACACCTTC. This codes for CSVGSPTDYGYTF.

CDR3: CASSFRQGINEQYF. The CDR3 nucleotides read TGTGCCAGCAGCTTCCGACAGGGAATCAACGAGCAGTACTTC. This rearrangement joins TRBV11-2 to TRBJ2-7; TRBD1 matches 7 bases. V shed 3 bases and J 5 bases; nucleotides not matched to a gene: 7. CDR1 and CDR2 (germline): SGHAT, FQNNGV. This CDR3 spans 14 amino acids.

J is TRBJ1-2 and V is TRBV19; TRBD1 is a possible D gene (5 bases). The CDR3 runs 17 residues. The V end lost 3 bases, the J end lost 3 bases, and 20 bases lay between the germline ends. CDR1 is LNHDA, CDR2 SQIVND, per germline (reference sequence). CDR3 DNA: TGTGCCAGTAGTATCGGGGCCAGGACCGGTTACTACTATGGCTACACCTTC. Its translation: CASSIGARTGYYYGYTF.

In this sample, this clone turned up a few times. The rearrangement uses TRBV6-5 and TRBJ1-1, with D possibly matching TRBD1 (6 bases). Germline V gene sequence: CDR1 MNHEY, CDR2 SVGAGI. This CDR3 comprises 12 residues. V shed 6 bases and J shed 2 bases, with 7 bases lying between them. The CDR3: CASRDSNTEAFF. The CDR3 bases are TGTGCCAGCAGGGACAGTAACACTGAAGCTTTCTTT.

The chain combines TRBV7-3 with TRBJ1-1; tentatively, D is TRBD1 (6 bases). Germline values: CDR1 SGHTA, CDR2 FQGTGA. The CDR3 contains 13 residues. Trimming shortened V by 2 bases and J by 7 bases, and 11 bases separated the two germline ends. In DNA, the CDR3 is TGTGCCAGCAGCTTACAGGGGCGGTTTGAAGCTTTCTTT. Translating gives CASSLQGRFEAFF.

The chain uses TRBV13 and TRBJ1-3, with TRBD1 as a possible D gene (5 bases). Trimming took 5 bases from V and 2 from J, leaving 13 bases between them. There are 15 residues in the CDR3. The germline V gene encodes CDR1 PRHDT and CDR2 FYEKMQ (reference sequence). DNA of the CDR3: TGTGCCAGCAGCCCAGAGGGGCGCGCTGGAAACACCATATATTTT. It translates to CASSPEGRAGNTIYF. Full variable domain (outside the CDR3, taken from reference TRBV13 and TRBJ1-3): AAGVIQSPRHLIKEKRETATLKCYPIPRHDTVYWYQQGPGQDPQFLISFYEKMQSDKGSIPDRFSAQQFSDYHSELNMSSLELGDSALYFCASSPEGRAGNTIYFGEGSWLTVV.

J is TRBJ1-3 and V is TRBV30; TRBD1 agrees at 7 bases. J lost 8 bases, V lost 8 bases, and 9 bases had no gene match. The CDR3 has 12 residues. CDR1 GTSNPN and CDR2 SVGIG come from the germline V gene (reference sequence). In nucleotides, the CDR3 is TGTGCCGGGTCGCAGGGGGAATACACCATATATTTT. Translated: CAGSQGEYTIYF.

The V gene is TRBV5-8, the J gene TRBJ1-1; the match to TRBD1 covers 8 bases. CDR3 length: 14 amino acids. Germline CDR1 SGHTS, CDR2 YDEGEE. V shed 4 bases and J 1 base; nucleotides not matched to a gene: 3. The CDR3 loop reads CASSGRGPNTEAFF. CDR3 bases: TGTGCCAGCAGCGGCAGGGGGCCGAACACTGAAGCTTTCTTT.

This sequence joins TRBV5-1 and TRBJ1-6, with unresolved D. CDR1 SGHRS and CDR2 YFSETQ come from the germline V gene. The CDR3 totals 19 residues. Trimming cost V 2 bases and J 3 bases, with 21 bases left between them. The CDR3 region has the DNA TGCGCCAGCAGCTTTAGGTCCCCAACAGCGGTACGCTATAATTCACCCCTCCACTTT. Its protein is CASSFRSPTAVRYNSPLHF.

The rearrangement joins TRBV7-2 to TRBJ2-3, with D possibly matching TRBD2 (5 bases). CDR1 and CDR2 from the germline V gene are SGHTA and FQGNSA. This CDR3 has 15 residues. Trimming pared 1 base from V and 1 base from J, leaving 9 bases between. The CDR3 nucleotides are TGTGCCAGCAGCTTAGAGCCAGCGGGCACAGATACGCAGTATTTT. Amino acid sequence: CASSLEPAGTDTQYF.

The chain has TRBV30 and TRBJ1-6, with a weak D call TRBD1 (5 bases). The CDR3 is made up of 16 amino acids. In germline, CDR1 is GTSNPN, CDR2 SVGIG (reference sequence). Deletions cut 6 bases from V and 4 bases from J, with 19 bases between. The CDR3 region has the DNA TGTGCCTGTAGAGGTGTACAGGCAAGATATAATTCACCCCTCCACTTT. Translated, it gives CACRGVQARYNSPLHF.

This clone was seen just once. The chain employs TRBV2 and TRBJ1-2; TRBD1 matches 8 bases. Germline lookup yields CDR1 SNHLY and CDR2 FYNNEI. J gave up 1 base and V 7 bases, and 17 bases lay outside the gene matches. The CDR3 runs 18 residues. CDR3 DNA sequence: TGTGCCAGCACCGATACCGGACAGGGCCGAAGTTATAACTATGGCTACACCTTC. Protein: CASTDTGQGRSYNYGYTF. Filled out from reference TRBV2 and TRBJ1-2, the complete variable domain reads EPEVTQTPSHQVTQMGQEVILRCVPISNHLYFYWYRQILGQKVEFLVSFYNNEISEKSEIFDDQFSVERPDGSNFTLKIRSTKLEDSAMYFCASTDTGQGRSYNYGYTFGSGTRLTVV.

The table lists this clone with a count of one. This chain links TRBV6-4 with TRBJ1-1; weak D call: TRBD1 (5 bases). CDR1 is MRHNA and CDR2 is SNTAGT in the germline V gene. There are 12 residues in the CDR3. Between the trimmed V and J ends, which lost 6 bases and 11 bases, there was a span of 16 bases. The CDR3 DNA follows: TGTGCCAGCAGCGGGGACGGCCGGAAGGCTTTCTTT. It specifies CASSGDGRKAFF.

V gene TRBV30 combines with J gene TRBJ1-2; tentatively, D is TRBD1 (5 bases). The V end lost 4 bases, the J end lost 6 bases, and 15 bases lay between the germline ends. Germline loops: CDR1 GTSNPN, CDR2 SVGIG (reference sequence). This CDR3 comprises 13 residues. The CDR3 protein is CAWTDMGRNGYTF. The CDR3 nucleotides read TGTGCCTGGACCGACATGGGGCGGAATGGCTACACCTTC.

The rearrangement links TRBV6-1 to TRBJ1-6, with D perhaps TRBD1 (6 bases). The CDR3 is 13 amino acids. V was pared by 2 bases and J by 12 bases, with 11 bases between. In germline, CDR1 is MNHNS, CDR2 SASEGT. This CDR3 is CASSESETGPLHF. The CDR3 DNA reads TGTGCCAGCAGTGAATCCGAGACAGGACCCCTCCACTTT.

The chain links TRBV5-1 to TRBJ2-5; D not resolved. The germline CDR1 and CDR2 sequences are SGHRS and YFSETQ. V was shortened by 5 bases and J by 2 bases, with 10 bases between the two germline ends. CDR3 size: 13 residues. The DNA for the CDR3 is TGCGCCAGCAGTCTCTACCCGCAAGAGACCCAGTACTTC. Translating it yields CASSLYPQETQYF.

The chain joins TRBV7-3 to TRBJ1-4; TRBD1 is a possible D gene (5 bases). V lost 5 bases and J 8 bases, leaving 15 bases between the germline ends. The CDR3 covers 14 residues. The germline V gene has CDR1 SGHTA and CDR2 FQGTGA. DNA of the CDR3: TGTGCCAGCAGCCTAGGGCAGGGAAAAGAAAAACTGTTTTTT. This translates into CASSLGQGKEKLFF.

This clone was seen only once. CDR3 in amino acids: CASSPRQVGTEAFF. The CDR3 nucleotides are TGCGCCAGCAGCCCCCGACAGGTCGGAACTGAAGCTTTCTTT. The chain carries TRBV5-1 and TRBJ1-1; tentatively, D is TRBD1 (6 bases). The CDR3 length is 14 residues. CDR1 and CDR2 from the germline V gene are SGHRS and YFSETQ. Trimming took off 4 bases at V and 5 bases at J, with 15 bases between the two ends. Filled out from reference TRBV5-1 and TRBJ1-1, the complete variable domain reads KAGVTQTPRYLIKTRGQQVTLSCSPISGHRSVSWYQQTPGQGLQFLFEYFSETQRNKGNFPGRFSGRQFSNSRSEMNVSTLELGDSALYLCASSPRQVGTEAFFGQGTRLTVV.

This sequence joins TRBV19 and TRBJ2-7; 8 positions agree with TRBD1. Germline CDR1 LNHDA, CDR2 SQIVND (reference sequence). V lost 7 bases, J lost 6 bases, and 20 bases stayed unmatched. The CDR3 totals 17 residues. The CDR3 DNA is TGTGCCAGTACCCCCTCGTGGGGAACAGGGGGTTTCTTCGAGCAGTACTTC. Translation: CASTPSWGTGGFFEQYF.

The rearrangement uses TRBV7-8 and TRBJ2-5, with 8 bases lining up with TRBD2. The CDR3 covers 15 residues. Unmatched junction bases numbered 2, after V lost 2 bases and J lost 0 bases. CDR1 is SGHVS, CDR2 FQNEAQ, per germline. The CDR3 loop reads CASSLLAGHQETQYF. The CDR3, as DNA: TGTGCCAGCAGCTTACTAGCGGGCCACCAAGAGACCCAGTACTTC. Full variable domain (remainder filled in from reference TRBV7-8 and TRBJ2-5): GAGVSQSPRYKVAKRGQDVALRCDPISGHVSLFWYQQALGQGPEFLTYFQNEAQLDKSGLPSDRFFAERPEGSVSTLKIQRTQQEDSAVYLCASSLLAGHQETQYFGPGTRLLVL.

The chain is built from TRBV29-1 and TRBJ1-1; no reliable D call. The V gene lost 7 bases and the J gene lost 7 bases, with 16 bases spanning the gap. The CDR3 has 12 residues. CDR1 SQVTM and CDR2 ANQGSEA come from the germline V gene. The CDR3 bases are TGCAGCGCCTCGATTTCAAGGAATGAAGCTTTCTTT. Its translation: CSASISRNEAFF.

The chain uses TRBV29-1 and TRBJ1-1, with 9 bases that match TRBD1. Germline CDR1 reads SQVTM; CDR2 reads ANQGSEA. The CDR3 contains 12 residues. With 6 bases clipped from V and 5 bases from J, the junction kept 4 bases outside the gene matches. The DNA for the CDR3 is TGCAGCGTGGAGACAGGGGGGACTGAAGCTTTCTTT. This sequence encodes CSVETGGTEAFF.